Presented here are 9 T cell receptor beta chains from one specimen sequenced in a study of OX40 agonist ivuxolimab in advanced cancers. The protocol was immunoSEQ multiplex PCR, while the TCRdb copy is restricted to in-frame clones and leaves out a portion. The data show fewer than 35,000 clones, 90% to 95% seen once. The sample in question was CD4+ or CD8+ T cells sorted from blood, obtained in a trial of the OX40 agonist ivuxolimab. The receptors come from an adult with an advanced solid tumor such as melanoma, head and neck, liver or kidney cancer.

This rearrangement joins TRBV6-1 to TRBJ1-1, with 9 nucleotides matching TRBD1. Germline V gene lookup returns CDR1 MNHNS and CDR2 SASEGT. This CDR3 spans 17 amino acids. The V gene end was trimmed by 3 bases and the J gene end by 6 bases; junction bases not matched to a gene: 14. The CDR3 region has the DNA TGTGCCAGCAGTGACTTCCCGGGACAGGGTTATGCTGCTGAAGCTTTCTTT. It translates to CASSDFPGQGYAAEAFF.

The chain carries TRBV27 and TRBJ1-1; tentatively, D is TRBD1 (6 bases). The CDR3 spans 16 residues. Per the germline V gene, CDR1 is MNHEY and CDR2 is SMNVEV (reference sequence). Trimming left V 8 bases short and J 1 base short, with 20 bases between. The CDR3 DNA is TGTGCCAGCTGGGACATGAAACAGGGTAGGAACACTGAAGCTTTCTTT. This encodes CASWDMKQGRNTEAFF.

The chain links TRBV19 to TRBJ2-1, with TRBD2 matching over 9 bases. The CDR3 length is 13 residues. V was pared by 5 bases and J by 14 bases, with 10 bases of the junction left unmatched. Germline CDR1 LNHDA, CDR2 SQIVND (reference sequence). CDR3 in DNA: TGTGCCAGTAGTCCCCATATAGCGGGAGACGAGTTCTTC. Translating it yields CASSPHIAGDEFF.

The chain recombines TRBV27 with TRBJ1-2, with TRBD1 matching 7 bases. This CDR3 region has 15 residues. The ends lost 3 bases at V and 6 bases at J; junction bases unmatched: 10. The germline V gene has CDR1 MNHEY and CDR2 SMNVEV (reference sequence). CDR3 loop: CASSFIRGLANGYTF. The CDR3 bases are TGTGCCAGCAGTTTTATCAGGGGGTTGGCGAATGGCTACACCTTC.

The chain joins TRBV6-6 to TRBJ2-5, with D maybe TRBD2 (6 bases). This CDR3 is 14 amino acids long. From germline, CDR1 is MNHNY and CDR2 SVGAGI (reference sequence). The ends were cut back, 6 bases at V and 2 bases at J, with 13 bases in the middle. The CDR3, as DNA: TGTGCCAGCAGGGCGGGACTCCGGCAAGAGACCCAGTACTTC. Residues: CASRAGLRQETQYF.

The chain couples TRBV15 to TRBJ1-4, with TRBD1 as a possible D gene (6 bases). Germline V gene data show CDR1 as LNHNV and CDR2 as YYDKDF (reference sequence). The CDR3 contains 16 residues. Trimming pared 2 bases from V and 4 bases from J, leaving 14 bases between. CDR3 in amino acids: CATSRQGQRINEKLFF. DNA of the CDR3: TGTGCCACCAGCAGACAAGGACAGCGAATTAATGAAAAACTGTTTTTT. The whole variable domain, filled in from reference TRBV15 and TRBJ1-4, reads DAMVIQNPRYQVTQFGKPVTLSCSQTLNHNVMYWYQQKSSQAPKLLFHYYDKDFNNEADTPDNFQSRRPNTSFCFLDIRSPGLGDTAMYLCATSRQGQRINEKLFFGSGTQLSVL.

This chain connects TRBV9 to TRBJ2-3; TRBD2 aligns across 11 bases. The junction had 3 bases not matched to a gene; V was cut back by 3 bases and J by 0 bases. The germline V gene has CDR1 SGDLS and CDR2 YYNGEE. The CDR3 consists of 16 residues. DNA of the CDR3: TGTGCCAGCAGCGCCGGACTAGCGGGTAGCACAGATACGCAGTATTTT. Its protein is CASSAGLAGSTDTQYF.

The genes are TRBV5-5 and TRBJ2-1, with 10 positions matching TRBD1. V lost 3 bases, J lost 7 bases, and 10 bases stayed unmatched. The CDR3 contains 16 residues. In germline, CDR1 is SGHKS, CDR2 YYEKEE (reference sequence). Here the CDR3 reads CASSWAGQGRGNEQFF. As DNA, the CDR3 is TGTGCCAGCAGCTGGGCGGGACAGGGGAGAGGTAATGAGCAGTTCTTC. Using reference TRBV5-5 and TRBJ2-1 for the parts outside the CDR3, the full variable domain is DAGVTQSPTHLIKTRGQQVTLRCSPISGHKSVSWYQQVLGQGPQFIFQYYEKEERGRGNFPDRFSARQFPNYSSELNVNALLLGDSALYLCASSWAGQGRGNEQFFGPGTRLTVL.

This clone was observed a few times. The CDR3 region is CASSAGETDTQYF. Written as DNA, the CDR3 is TGTGCCAGCAGTGCCGGGGAGACAGATACGCAGTATTTT. V is TRBV6-1 and J is TRBJ2-3, with a possible D match to TRBD2 (5 bases). Germline CDR1 and CDR2: MNHNS and SASEGT. There are 13 residues in the CDR3. Trimming stripped 4 bases from V and 3 bases from J, with 8 bases between.